This TCR beta chain was recorded in a study of technical replicates of blood from four donors. Assay used: immunoSEQ multiplex PCR; TCRdb lists only in-frame clones, some missing. The sample has around 80,000 clones, 90% to 95% seen once. Sequencing was done on a sample of T cells isolated from PBMCs. The receptor comes from a human donor in good health.

CDR3 residues: CSGRRAGEGTDTQYF. In nucleotides, the CDR3 is TGCAGCGGGAGGAGAGCGGGAGAGGGAACAGATACGCAGTATTTT. This sequence joins TRBV29-1 and TRBJ2-3; 8 bases are a match to TRBD2. Unmatched junction bases numbered 12, after V lost 7 bases and J lost 3 bases. The CDR3 contains 15 residues. The germline V gene has CDR1 SQVTM and CDR2 ANQGSEA.